What follows is one TCR beta chain and its context. Its cognate antigen is unknown. Germline V lookup: CDR1 SGHDN, CDR2 FVKESK. V lost 2 bases and J 7 bases, leaving 5 bases between the germline ends. The CDR3 length is 11 residues. Time point reported: new active TB diagnosis, blood taken before or within 7 days of starting treatment. Unsorted cryopreserved PBMC were sequenced, averaging around 94,000 T cells per clinical donor. The sample comes from a study of T cells in tuberculosis. Study as a whole: Blood was taken before or within 7 days of anti-tuberculosis therapy.

Assay: immunoSEQ multiplex PCR; the TCRdb copy retains only in-frame clones and omits some. The table lists 22,000 or so clones, roughly 88% of them singletons, with just under 15% in the top ten. Regarding the study as a whole: Smaller distances to GMM-specific TCRs suggested their expansion in active tuberculosis.

Sequencing used PBMCs, obtained at tuberculosis diagnosis. The TCR originated in an adult with tuberculosis. The J gene is TRBJ1-1, the V gene TRBV14; no firm D call. The CDR3 spells CASSQFREAFF. The CDR3 bases are TGTGCCAGCAGCCAATTTCGTGAAGCTTTCTTT.